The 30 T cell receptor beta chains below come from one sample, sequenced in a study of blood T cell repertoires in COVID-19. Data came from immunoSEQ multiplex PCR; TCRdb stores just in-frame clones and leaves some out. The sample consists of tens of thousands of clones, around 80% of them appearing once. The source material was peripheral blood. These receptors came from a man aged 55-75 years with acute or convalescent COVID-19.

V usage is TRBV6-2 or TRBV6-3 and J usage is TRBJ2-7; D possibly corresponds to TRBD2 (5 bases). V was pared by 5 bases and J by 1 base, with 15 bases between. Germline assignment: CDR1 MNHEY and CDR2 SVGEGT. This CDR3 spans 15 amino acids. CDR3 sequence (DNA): TGTGCCAGCAGTGCCCGGCTAGCCGGATCCTACGAGCAGTACTTC. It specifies CASSARLAGSYEQYF.

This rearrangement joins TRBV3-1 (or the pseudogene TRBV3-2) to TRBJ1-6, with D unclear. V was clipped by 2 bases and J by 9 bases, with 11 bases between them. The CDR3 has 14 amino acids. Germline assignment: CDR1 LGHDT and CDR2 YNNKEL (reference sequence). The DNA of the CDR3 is TGTGCCAGCAGCCAAAACCAAAACGGTTCACCCCTCCACTTT. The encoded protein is CASSQNQNGSPLHF.

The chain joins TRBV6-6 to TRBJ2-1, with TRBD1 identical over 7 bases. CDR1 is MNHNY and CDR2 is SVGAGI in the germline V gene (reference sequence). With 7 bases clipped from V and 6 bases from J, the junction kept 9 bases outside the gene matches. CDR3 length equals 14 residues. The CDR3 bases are TGTGCCAGCAAGGGGGCAGGGGAAATCAATGAGCAGTTCTTC. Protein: CASKGAGEINEQFF.

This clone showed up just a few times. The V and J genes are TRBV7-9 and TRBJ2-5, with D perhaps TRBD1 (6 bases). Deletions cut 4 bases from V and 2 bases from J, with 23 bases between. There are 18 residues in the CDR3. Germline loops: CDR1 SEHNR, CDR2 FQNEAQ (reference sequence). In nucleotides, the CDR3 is TGTGCCAGCAGCTCCCCGGGGACAAGGGGTGGAAATCAAGAGACCCAGTACTTC. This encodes CASSSPGTRGGNQETQYF. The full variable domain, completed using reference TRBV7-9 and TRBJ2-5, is DTGVSQNPRHKITKRGQNVTFRCDPISEHNRLYWYRQTLGQGPEFLTYFQNEAQLEKSRLLSDRFSAERPKGSFSTLEIQRTEQGDSAMYLCASSSPGTRGGNQETQYFGPGTRLLVL.

The CDR3 DNA reads TGCGCCAGCAGCCAAGATCGGACAGGGTGGGTGTATGGCTACACCTTC. This gives the protein CASSQDRTGWVYGYTF. The chain couples TRBV4-3 to TRBJ1-2; 8 bases are a match to TRBD1. Germline V lookup: CDR1 LGHNA, CDR2 YSLEER. V dropped 0 bases and J dropped 5; count of bases not matched to a gene: 8. This CDR3 is built from 16 residues.

CDR3 in DNA: TGTGCCAGCCTACTTAACAGGGGTGCGGGTCAGCCCCAGCATTTT. Residues: CASLLNRGAGQPQHF. The chain employs TRBV27 and TRBJ1-5; 7 bases fit TRBD1. The CDR3 runs 15 residues. CDR1 and CDR2 (germline): MNHEY, SMNVEV (reference sequence). V was clipped by 8 bases and J by 6 bases; unmatched bases: 13.

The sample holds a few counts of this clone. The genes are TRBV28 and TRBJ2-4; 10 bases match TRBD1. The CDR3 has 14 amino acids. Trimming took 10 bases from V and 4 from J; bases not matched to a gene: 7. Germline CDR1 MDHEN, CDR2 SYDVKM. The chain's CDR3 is CATLDRGRKNIQYF. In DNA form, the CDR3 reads TGTGCCACCCTTGACAGGGGGCGAAAAAACATTCAGTACTTC. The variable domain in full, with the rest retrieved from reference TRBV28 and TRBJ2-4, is DVKVTQSSRYLVKRTGEKVFLECVQDMDHENMFWYRQDPGLGLRLIYFSYDVKMKEKGDIPEGYSVSREKKERFSLILESASTNQTSMYLCATLDRGRKNIQYFGAGTRLSVL.

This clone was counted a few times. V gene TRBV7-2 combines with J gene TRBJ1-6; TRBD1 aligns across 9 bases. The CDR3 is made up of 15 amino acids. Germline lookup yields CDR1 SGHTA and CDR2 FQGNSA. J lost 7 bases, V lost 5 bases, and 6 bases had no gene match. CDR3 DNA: TGTGCCAGCAGCGAAACAGGGGGCAGGAATTCACCCCTCCACTTT. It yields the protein CASSETGGRNSPLHF.

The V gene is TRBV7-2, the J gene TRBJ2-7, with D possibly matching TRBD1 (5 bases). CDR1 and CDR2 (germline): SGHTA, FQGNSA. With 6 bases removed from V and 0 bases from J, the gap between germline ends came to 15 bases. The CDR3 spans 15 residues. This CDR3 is CASRPRPGASYEQYF. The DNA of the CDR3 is TGTGCCAGCAGACCCCGTCCTGGGGCCTCCTACGAGCAGTACTTC.

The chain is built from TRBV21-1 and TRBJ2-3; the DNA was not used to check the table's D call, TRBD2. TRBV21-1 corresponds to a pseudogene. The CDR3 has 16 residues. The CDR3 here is CASSKMETDPTDTQYF. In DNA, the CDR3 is TGTGCCAGCAGCAAAATGGAGACCGATCCCACAGATACGCAGTATTTT.

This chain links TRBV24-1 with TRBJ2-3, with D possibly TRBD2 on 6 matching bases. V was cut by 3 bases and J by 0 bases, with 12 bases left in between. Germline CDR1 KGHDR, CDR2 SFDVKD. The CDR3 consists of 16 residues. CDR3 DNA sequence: TGTGCCACCAGTGATCCTAAGGGGAGGAGCACAGATACGCAGTATTTT. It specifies CATSDPKGRSTDTQYF.

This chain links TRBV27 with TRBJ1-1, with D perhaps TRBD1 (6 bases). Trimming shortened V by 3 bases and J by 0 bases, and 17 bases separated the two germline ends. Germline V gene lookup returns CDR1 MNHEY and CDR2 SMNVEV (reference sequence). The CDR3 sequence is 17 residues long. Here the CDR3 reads CASSLGARVSLNTEAFF. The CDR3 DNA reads TGTGCCAGCAGTTTGGGGGCAAGGGTCAGCCTGAACACTGAAGCTTTCTTT.

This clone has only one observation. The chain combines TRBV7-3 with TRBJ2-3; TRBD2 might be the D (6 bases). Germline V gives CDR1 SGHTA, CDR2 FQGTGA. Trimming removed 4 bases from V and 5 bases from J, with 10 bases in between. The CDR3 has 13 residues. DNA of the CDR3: TGTGCCAGCAGCTCGGGAGTGGGAGATACGCAGTATTTT. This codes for CASSSGVGDTQYF.

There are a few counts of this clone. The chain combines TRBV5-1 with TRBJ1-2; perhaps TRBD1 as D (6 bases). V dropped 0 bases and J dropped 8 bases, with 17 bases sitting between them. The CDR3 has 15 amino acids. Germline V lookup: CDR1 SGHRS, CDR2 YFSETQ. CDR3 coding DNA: TGCGCCAGCAGCTTGGTGGAAGGGGGGGCTGTCGGCTACACCTTC. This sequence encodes CASSLVEGGAVGYTF.

CDR3 nucleotides: TGTGCCAGTAGTAACTTACGGGGTAACTATGGCTACACCTTC. It specifies CASSNLRGNYGYTF. The chain combines TRBV19 with TRBJ1-2; D remains unclear. Trimming stripped 4 bases from V and 1 base from J, with 10 bases between. There are 14 residues in the CDR3. Germline CDR1 LNHDA, CDR2 SQIVND (reference sequence).

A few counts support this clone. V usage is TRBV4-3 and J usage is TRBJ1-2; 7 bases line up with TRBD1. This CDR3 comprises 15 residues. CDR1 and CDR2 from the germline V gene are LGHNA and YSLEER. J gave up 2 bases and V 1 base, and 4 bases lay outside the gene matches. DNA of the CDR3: TGCGCCAGCAGCCAAGTGACGGGACAGAACTATGGCTACACCTTC. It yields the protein CASSQVTGQNYGYTF.

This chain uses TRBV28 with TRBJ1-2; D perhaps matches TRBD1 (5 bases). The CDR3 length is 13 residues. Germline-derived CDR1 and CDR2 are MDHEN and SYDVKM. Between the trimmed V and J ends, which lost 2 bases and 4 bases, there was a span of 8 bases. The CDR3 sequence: CASSLSQGYGYTF. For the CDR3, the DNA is TGTGCCAGCAGTTTAAGTCAGGGCTATGGCTACACCTTC.

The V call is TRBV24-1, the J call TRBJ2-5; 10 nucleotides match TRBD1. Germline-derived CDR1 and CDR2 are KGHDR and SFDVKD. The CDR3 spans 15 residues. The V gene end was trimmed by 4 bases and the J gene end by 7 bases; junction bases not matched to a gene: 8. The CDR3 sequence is CATSDRDRGSLTQYF. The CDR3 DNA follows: TGTGCCACCAGTGACCGGGACAGGGGTTCATTGACCCAGTACTTC.

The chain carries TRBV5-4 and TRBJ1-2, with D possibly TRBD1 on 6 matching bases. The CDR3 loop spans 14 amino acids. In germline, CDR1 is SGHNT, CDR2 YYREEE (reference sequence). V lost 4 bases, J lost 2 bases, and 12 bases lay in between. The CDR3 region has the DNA TGTGCCAGCAGCCCCCTGGACAGAAACTATGGCTACACCTTC. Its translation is CASSPLDRNYGYTF.

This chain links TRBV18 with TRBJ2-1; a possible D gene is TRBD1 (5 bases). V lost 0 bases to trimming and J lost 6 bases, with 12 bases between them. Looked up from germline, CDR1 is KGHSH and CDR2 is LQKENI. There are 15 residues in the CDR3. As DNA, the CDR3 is TGTGCCAGCTCACCACCTCTTAAGCAGGGCAATGAGCAGTTCTTC. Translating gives CASSPPLKQGNEQFF.

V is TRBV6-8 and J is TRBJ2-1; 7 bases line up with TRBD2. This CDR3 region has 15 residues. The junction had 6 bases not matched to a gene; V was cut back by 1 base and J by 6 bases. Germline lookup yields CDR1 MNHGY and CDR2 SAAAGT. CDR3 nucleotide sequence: TGTGCCAGCAGTTACTGGCTAGCGGACTTCAATGAGCAGTTCTTC. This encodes CASSYWLADFNEQFF.

CDR3 amino acids: CSVEQGGGGYTF. CDR3 nucleotide sequence: TGCAGCGTCGAACAGGGAGGAGGGGGCTACACCTTC. This chain uses TRBV29-1 with TRBJ1-2, with a possible D match to TRBD1 (6 bases). Trimming stripped 6 bases from V and 8 bases from J, with 16 bases between. This CDR3 is built from 12 residues. Germline lookup yields CDR1 SQVTM and CDR2 ANQGSEA.

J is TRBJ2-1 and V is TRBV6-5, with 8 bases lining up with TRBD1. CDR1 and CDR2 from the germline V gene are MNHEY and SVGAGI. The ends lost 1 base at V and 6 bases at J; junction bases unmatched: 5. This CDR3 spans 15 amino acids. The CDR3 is CASSYLGQDSNEQFF. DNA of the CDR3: TGTGCCAGCAGTTACTTGGGACAGGATTCCAATGAGCAGTTCTTC.

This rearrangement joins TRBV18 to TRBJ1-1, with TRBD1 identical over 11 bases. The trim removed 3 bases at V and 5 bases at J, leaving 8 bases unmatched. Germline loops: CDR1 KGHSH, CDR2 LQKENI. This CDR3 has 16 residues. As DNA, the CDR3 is TGTGCCAGCTCACCGGGACAGGGGGAAATATGGACTGAAGCTTTCTTT. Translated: CASSPGQGEIWTEAFF.

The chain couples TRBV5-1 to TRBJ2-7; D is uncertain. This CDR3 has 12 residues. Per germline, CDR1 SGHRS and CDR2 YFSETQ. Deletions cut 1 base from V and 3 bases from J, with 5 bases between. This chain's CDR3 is CASSLSFYEQYF. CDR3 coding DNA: TGCGCCAGCAGCTTGTCGTTCTACGAGCAGTACTTC.

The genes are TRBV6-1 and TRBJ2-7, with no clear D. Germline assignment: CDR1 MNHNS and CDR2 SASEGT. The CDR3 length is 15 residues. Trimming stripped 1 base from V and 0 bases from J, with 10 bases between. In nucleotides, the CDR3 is TGTGCCAGCAGTGAAGGAAGCGTCAGCTCCTACGAGCAGTACTTC. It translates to CASSEGSVSSYEQYF.

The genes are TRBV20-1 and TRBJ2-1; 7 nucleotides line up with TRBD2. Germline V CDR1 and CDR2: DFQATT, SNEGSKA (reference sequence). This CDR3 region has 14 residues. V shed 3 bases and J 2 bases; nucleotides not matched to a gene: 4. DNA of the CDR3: TGCAGTGCTAGTGGGGCGGGAGCCTACAATGAGCAGTTCTTC. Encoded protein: CSASGAGAYNEQFF.

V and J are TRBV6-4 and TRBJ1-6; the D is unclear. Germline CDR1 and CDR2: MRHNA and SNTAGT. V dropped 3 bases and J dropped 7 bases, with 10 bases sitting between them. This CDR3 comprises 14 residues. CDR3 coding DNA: TGTGCCAGCAGTGAATCGGGGTTCAATTCACCCCTCCACTTT. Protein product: CASSESGFNSPLHF.

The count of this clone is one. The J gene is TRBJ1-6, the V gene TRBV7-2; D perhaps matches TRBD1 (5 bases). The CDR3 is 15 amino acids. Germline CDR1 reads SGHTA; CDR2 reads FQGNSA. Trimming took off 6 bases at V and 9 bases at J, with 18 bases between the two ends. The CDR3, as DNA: TGTGCCAGCAGTCAAAGCGGAGGGCAGGGTTCACCCCTCCACTTT. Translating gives CASSQSGGQGSPLHF.

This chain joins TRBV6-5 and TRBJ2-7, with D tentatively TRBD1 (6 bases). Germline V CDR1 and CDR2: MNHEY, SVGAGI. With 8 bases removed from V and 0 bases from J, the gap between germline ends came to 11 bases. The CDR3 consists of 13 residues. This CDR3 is CASRRDNSYEQYF. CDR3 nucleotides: TGTGCCAGCCGTCGGGACAACTCCTACGAGCAGTACTTC.